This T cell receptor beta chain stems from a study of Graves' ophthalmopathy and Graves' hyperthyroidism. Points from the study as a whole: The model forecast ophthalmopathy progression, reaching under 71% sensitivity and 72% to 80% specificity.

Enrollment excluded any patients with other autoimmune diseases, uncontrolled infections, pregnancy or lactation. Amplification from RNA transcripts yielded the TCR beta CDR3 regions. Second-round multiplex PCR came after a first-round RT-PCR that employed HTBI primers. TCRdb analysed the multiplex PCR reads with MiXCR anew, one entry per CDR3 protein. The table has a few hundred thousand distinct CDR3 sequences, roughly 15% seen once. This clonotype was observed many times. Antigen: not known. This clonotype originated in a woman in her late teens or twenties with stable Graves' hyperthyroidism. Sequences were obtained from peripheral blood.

CDR3 sequence reads: CASSYLRPNTGELFF. The CDR3 DNA follows: TGTGCCAGCAGTTACCTCAGGCCGAACACCGGGGAGCTGTTTTTT. The chain combines TRBV6-2 or TRBV6-3 with TRBJ2-2; D is ambiguous. Germline V gene data show CDR1 as MNHEY and CDR2 as SVGEGT. V dropped 2 bases and J dropped 0 bases, with 7 bases sitting between them. This CDR3 has 15 amino acids.